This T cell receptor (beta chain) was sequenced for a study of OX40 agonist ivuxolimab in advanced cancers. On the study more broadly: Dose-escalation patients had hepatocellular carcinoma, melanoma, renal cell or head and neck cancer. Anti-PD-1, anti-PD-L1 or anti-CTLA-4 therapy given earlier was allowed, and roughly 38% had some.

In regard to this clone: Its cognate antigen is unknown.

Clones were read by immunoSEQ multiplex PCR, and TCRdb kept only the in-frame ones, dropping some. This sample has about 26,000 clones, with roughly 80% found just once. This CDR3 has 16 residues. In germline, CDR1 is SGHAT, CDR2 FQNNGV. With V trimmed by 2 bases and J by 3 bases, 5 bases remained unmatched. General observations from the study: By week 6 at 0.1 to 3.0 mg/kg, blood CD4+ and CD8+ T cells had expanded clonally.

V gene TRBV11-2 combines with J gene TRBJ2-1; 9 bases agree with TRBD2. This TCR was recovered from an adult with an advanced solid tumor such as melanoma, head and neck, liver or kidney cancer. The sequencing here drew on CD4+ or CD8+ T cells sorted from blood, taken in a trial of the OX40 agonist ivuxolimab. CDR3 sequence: CASSLPRLAVYNEQFF. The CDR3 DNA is TGTGCCAGCAGCTTACCGCGACTAGCGGTCTACAATGAGCAGTTCTTC.